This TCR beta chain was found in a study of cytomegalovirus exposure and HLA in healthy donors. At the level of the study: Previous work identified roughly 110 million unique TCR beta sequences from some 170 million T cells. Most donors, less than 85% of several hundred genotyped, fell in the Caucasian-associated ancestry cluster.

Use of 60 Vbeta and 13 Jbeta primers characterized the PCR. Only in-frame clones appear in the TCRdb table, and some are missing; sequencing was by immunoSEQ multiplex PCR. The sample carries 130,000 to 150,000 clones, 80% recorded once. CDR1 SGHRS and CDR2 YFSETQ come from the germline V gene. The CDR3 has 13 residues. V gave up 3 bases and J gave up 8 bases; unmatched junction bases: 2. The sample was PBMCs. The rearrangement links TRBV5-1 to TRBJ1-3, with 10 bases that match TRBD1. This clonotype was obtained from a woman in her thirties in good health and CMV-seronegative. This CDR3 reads CASSSGTGDTIYF. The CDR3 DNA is TGCGCCAGCAGCTCCGGGACAGGGGACACCATATATTTT.